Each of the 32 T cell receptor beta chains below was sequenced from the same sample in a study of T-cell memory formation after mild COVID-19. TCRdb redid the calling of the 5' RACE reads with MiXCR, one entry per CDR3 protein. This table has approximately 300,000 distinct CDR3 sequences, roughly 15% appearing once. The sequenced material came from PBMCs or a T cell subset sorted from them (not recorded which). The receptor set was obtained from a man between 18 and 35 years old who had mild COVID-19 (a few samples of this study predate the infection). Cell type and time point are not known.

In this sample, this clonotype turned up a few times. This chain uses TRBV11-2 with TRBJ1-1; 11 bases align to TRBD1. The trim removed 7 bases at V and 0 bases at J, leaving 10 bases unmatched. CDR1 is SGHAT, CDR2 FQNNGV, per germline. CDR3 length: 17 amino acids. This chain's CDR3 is CASNRGQGASVNTEAFF. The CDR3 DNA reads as TGTGCCAGCAACAGAGGACAGGGGGCGAGTGTGAACACTGAAGCTTTCTTT.

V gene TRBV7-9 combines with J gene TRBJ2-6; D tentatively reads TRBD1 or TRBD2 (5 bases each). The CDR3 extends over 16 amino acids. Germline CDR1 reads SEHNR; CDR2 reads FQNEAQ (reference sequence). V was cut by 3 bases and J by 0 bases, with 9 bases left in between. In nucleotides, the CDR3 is TGTGCCAGCAGCTTTCGGGACGGCTCTGGGGCCAACGTCCTGACTTTC. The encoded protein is CASSFRDGSGANVLTF.

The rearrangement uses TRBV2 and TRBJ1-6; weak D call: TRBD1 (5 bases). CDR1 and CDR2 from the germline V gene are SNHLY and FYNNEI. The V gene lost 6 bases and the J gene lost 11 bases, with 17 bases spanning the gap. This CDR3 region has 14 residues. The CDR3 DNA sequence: TGTGCCAGCAGGTTACAGGTTTTTGAGGCACCCCTCCACTTT. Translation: CASRLQVFEAPLHF. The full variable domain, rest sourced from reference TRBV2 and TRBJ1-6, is EPEVTQTPSHQVTQMGQEVILRCVPISNHLYFYWYRQILGQKVEFLVSFYNNEISEKSEIFDDQFSVERPDGSNFTLKIRSTKLEDSAMYFCASRLQVFEAPLHFGNGTRLTVT.

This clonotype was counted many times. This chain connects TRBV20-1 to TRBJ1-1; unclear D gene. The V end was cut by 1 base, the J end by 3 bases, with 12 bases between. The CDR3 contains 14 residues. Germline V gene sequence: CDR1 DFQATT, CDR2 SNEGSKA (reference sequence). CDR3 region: CSARAMGSDTEAFF. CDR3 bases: TGCAGTGCTAGAGCCATGGGGTCGGACACTGAAGCTTTCTTT.

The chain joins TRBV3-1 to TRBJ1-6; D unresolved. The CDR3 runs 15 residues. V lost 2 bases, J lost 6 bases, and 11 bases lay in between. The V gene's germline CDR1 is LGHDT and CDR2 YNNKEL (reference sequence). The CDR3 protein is CASSQFRRSNSPLHF. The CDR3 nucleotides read TGTGCCAGCAGCCAATTCCGGAGGAGTAATTCACCCCTCCACTTT. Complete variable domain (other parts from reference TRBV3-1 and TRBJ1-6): DTAVSQTPKYLVTQMGNDKSIKCEQNLGHDTMYWYKQDSKKFLKIMFSYNNKELIINETVPNRFSPKSPDKAHLNLHINSLELGDSAVYFCASSQFRRSNSPLHFGNGTRLTVT.

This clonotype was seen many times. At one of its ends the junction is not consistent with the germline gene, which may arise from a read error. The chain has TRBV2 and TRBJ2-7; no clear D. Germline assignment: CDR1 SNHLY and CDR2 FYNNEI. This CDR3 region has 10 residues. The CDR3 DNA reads TGTGCCAGTAGTGACTACGAGCAGTACTTC. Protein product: CASSDYEQYF.

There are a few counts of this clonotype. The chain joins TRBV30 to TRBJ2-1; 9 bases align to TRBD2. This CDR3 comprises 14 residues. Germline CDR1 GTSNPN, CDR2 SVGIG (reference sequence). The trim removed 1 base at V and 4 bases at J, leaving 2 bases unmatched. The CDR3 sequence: CAWSGGGEYNEQFF. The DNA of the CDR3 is TGTGCCTGGAGTGGCGGGGGGGAATACAATGAGCAGTTCTTC.

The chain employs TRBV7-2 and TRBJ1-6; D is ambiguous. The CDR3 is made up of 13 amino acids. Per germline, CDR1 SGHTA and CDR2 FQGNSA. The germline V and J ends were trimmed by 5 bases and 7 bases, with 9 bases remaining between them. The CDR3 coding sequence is TGTGCCAGCAGCCGAGACCTCAATTCACCCCTCCACTTT. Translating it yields CASSRDLNSPLHF.

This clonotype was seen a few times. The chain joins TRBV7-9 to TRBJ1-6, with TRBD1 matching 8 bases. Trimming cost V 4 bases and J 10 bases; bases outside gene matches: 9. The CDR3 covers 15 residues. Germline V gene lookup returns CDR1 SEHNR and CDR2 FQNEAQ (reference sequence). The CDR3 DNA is TGTGCCAGCAGCTCCCTCGGACAGGGCGCCTCACCCCTCCACTTT. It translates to CASSSLGQGASPLHF.

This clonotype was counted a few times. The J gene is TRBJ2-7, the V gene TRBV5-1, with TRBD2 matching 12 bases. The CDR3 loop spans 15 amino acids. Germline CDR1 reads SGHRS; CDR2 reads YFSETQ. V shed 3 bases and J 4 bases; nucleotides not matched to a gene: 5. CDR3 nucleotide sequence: TGCGCCAGCAGCTCCTCCGGACTAGCGGGATACGAGCAGTACTTC. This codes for CASSSSGLAGYEQYF.

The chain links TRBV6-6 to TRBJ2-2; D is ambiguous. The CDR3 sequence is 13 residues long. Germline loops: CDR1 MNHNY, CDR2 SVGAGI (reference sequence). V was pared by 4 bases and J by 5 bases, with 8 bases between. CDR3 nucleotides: TGTGCCAGCAGTTCCTATGGGACCGGGGAGCTGTTTTTT. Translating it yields CASSSYGTGELFF.

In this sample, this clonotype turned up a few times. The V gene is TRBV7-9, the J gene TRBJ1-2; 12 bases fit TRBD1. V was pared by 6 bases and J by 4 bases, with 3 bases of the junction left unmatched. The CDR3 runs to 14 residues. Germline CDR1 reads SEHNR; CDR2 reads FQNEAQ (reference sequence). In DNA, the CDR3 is TGTGCCAGCAGGGGACAGGGGGCCTTCTATGGCTACACCTTC. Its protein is CASRGQGAFYGYTF. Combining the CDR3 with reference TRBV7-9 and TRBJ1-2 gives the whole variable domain DTGVSQNPRHKITKRGQNVTFRCDPISEHNRLYWYRQTLGQGPEFLTYFQNEAQLEKSRLLSDRFSAERPKGSFSTLEIQRTEQGDSAMYLCASRGQGAFYGYTFGSGTRLTVV.

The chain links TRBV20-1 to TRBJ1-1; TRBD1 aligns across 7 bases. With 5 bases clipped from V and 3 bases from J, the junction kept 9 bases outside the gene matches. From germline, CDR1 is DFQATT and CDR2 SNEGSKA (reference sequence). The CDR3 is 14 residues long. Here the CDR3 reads CSAPQGMGDTEAFF. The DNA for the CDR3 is TGCAGTGCTCCACAGGGGATGGGGGACACTGAAGCTTTCTTT.

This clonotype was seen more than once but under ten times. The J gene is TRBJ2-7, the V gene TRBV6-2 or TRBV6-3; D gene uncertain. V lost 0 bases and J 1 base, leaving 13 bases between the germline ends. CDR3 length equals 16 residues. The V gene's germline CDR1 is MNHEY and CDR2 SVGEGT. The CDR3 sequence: CASSYSLDVGSYEQYV. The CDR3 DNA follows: TGTGCCAGCAGTTACTCGCTGGATGTTGGGTCCTACGAGCAGTACGTC.

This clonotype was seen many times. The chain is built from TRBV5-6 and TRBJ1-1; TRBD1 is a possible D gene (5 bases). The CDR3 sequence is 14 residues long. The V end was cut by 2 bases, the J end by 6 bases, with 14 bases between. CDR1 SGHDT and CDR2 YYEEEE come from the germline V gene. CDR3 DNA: TGTGCCAGCAGCTTTCGGGAGGGACGGGCTGAAGCTTTCTTT. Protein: CASSFREGRAEAFF.

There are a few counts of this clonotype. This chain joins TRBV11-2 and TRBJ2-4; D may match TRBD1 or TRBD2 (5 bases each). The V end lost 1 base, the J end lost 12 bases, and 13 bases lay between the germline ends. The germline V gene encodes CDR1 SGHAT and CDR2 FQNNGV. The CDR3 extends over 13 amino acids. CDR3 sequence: CASSLGWDVNQYF. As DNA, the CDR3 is TGTGCCAGCAGCTTAGGATGGGACGTAAATCAGTACTTC.

The CDR3 protein is CSVGDRGRIKPYNEQFF. The CDR3, as DNA: TGCAGCGTTGGGGACAGGGGGCGCATCAAACCATACAATGAGCAGTTCTTC. The chain combines TRBV29-1 with TRBJ2-1; TRBD1 matches at 12 bases. The CDR3 has 17 amino acids. Per the germline V gene, CDR1 is SQVTM and CDR2 is ANQGSEA. V was pared by 4 bases and J by 4 bases, with 11 bases of the junction left unmatched.

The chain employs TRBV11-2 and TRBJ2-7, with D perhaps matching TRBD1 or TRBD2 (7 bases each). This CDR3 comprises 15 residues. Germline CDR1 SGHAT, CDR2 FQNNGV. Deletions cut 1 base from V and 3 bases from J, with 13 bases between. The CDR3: CASSLGGGQFYEQYF. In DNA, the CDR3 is TGTGCCAGCAGCTTAGGGGGGGGACAGTTCTACGAGCAGTACTTC.

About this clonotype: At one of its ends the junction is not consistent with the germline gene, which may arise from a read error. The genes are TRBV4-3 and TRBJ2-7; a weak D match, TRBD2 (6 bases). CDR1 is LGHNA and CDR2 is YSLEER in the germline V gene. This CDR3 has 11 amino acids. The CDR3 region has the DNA TGCGCCAGCAGCCCCTACACCGGCGGGAACTTC. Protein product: CASSPYTGGNF.

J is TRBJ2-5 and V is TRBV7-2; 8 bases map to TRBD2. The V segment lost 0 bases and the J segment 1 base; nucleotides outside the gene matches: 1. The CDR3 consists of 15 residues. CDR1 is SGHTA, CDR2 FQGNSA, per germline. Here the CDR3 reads CASSLARGAQETQYF. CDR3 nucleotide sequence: TGTGCCAGCAGCTTAGCGCGGGGGGCCCAAGAGACCCAGTACTTC.

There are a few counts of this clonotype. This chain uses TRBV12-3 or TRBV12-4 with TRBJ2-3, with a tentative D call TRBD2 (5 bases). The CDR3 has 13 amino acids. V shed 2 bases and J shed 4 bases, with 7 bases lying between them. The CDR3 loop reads CASSLRGSDTQYF. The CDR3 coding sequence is TGTGCCAGCAGTTTACGGGGTTCAGATACGCAGTATTTT.

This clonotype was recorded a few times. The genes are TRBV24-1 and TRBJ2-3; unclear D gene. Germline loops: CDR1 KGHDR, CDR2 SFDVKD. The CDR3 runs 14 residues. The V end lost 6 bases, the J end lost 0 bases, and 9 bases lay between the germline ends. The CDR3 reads CATSPDYSTDTQYF. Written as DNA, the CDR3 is TGTGCCACCAGTCCCGATTATAGCACAGATACGCAGTATTTT.

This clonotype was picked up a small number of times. CDR3 nucleotides: TGCAGTGCTAGGATAGCGGGGGCGTACGAGCAGTACTTC. Translated: CSARIAGAYEQYF. The chain links TRBV20-1 to TRBJ2-7; 9 bases match TRBD2. J lost 4 bases, V lost 3 bases, and 4 bases had no gene match. Germline V CDR1 and CDR2: DFQATT, SNEGSKA (reference sequence). This CDR3 comprises 13 residues.

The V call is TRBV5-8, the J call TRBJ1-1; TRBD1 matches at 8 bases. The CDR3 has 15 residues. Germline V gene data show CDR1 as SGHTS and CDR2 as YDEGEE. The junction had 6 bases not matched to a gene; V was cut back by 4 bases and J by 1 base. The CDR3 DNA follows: TGTGCCAGCAGCCTTACGCAGGGGGCGAACACTGAAGCTTTCTTT. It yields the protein CASSLTQGANTEAFF.

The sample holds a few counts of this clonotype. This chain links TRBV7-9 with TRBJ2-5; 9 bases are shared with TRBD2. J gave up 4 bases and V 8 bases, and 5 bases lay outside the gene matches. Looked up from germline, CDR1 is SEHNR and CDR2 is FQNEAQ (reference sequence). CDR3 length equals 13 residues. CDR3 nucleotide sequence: TGTGCCAGCGGCGGGGGGGCCGCAGAGACCCAGTACTTC. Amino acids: CASGGGAAETQYF. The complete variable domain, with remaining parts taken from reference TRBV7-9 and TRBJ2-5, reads DTGVSQNPRHKITKRGQNVTFRCDPISEHNRLYWYRQTLGQGPEFLTYFQNEAQLEKSRLLSDRFSAERPKGSFSTLEIQRTEQGDSAMYLCASGGGAAETQYFGPGTRLLVL.

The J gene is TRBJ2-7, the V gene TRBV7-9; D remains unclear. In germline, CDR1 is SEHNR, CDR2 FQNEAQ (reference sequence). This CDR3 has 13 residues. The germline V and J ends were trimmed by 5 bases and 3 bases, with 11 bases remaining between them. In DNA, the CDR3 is TGTGCCAGCAGCCACGACGTTAGCTACGAGCAGTACGTC. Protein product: CASSHDVSYEQYV.

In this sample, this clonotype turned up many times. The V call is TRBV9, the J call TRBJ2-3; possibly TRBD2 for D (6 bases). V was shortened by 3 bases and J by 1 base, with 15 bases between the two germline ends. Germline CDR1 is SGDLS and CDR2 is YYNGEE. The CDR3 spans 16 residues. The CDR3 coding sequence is TGTGCCAGCAGCGAGTTGGGACTTTCCGGCACAGATACGCAGTATTTT. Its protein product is CASSELGLSGTDTQYF.

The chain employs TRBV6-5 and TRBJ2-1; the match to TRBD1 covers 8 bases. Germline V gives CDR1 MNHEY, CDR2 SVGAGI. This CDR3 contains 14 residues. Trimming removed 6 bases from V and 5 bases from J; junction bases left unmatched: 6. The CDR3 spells CASRVDRVDNEQFF. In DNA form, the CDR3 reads TGTGCCAGCAGGGTGGACAGGGTGGACAATGAGCAGTTCTTC.

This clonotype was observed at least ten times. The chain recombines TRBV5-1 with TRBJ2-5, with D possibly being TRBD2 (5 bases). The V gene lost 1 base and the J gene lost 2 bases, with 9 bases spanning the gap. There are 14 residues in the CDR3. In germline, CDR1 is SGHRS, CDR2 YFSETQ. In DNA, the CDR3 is TGCGCCAGCAGCTTGTCCCCGGGGCAAGAGACCCAGTACTTC. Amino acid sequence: CASSLSPGQETQYF. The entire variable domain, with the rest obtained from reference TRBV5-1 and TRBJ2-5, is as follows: KAGVTQTPRYLIKTRGQQVTLSCSPISGHRSVSWYQQTPGQGLQFLFEYFSETQRNKGNFPGRFSGRQFSNSRSEMNVSTLELGDSALYLCASSLSPGQETQYFGPGTRLLVL.

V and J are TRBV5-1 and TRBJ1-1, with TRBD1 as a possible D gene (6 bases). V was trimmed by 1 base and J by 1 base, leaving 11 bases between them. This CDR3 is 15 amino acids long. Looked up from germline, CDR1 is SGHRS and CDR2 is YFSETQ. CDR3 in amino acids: CASSLFGGQNTEAFF. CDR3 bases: TGCGCCAGCAGCTTGTTCGGGGGACAGAACACTGAAGCTTTCTTT.

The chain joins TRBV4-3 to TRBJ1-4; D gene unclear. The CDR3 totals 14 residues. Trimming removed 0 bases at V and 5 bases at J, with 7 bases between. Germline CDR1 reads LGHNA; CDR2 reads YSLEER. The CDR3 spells CASSQDATNEKLFF. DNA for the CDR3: TGCGCCAGCAGCCAAGACGCGACAAATGAAAAACTGTTTTTT.

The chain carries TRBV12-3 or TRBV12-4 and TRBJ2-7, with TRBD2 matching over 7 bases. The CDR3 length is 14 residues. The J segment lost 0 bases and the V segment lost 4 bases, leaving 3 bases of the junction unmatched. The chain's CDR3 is CASSCGGSSYEQYF. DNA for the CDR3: TGTGCCAGCAGTTGCGGGGGAAGCTCCTACGAGCAGTACTTC.